The following is a TCR beta chain sequence with its context. The PCR employed 60 Vbeta primers together with 13 Jbeta primers. Data came from immunoSEQ multiplex PCR; TCRdb stores just in-frame clones and leaves some out. The sample carries some 160,000 clones, approximately 80% recorded once. This sample was included in a study of cytomegalovirus exposure and HLA in healthy donors. Germline CDR1 SGHDT, CDR2 YYEEEE. J lost 6 bases, V lost 4 bases, and 5 bases had no gene match. The CDR3 is 15 residues long. The specimen was PBMCs. The receptor's source is a woman in her twenties or thirties in good health and CMV-seronegative. The V call is TRBV5-6, the J call TRBJ1-6, with 9 bases fitting TRBD1. In DNA, the CDR3 is TGTGCCAGCAGCCTCGGGACAGGGAGTAATTCACCCCTCCACTTT. It translates to CASSLGTGSNSPLHF.